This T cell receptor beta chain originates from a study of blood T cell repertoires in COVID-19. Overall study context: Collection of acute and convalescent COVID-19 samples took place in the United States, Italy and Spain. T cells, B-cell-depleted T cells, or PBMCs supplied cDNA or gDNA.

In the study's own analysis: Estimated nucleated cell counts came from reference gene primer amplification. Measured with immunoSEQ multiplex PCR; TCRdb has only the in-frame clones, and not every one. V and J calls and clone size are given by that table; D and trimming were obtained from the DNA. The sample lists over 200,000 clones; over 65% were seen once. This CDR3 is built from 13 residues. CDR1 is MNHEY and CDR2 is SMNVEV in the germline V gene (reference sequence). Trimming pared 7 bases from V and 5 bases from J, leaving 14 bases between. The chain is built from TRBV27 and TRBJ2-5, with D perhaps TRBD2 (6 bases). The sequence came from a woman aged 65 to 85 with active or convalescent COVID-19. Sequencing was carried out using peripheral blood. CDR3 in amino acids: CASMEYGGETQYF. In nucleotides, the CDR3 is TGTGCCAGCATGGAATATGGGGGGGAGACCCAGTACTTC.